These T cell receptor beta chains were read from a single sample in a study of T cells in localized non-small cell lung cancer. Method: immunoSEQ multiplex PCR; TCRdb's copy keeps in-frame clones and lacks some. The repertoire holds roughly 38,000 clones, 80% to 90% seen once, with about 2.5% in the top ten. The sample here was peripheral blood, taken before any cancer treatment. These receptors were taken from a woman aged 35-75 years with stage I lung adenocarcinoma. The CDR3 runs from the conserved cysteine through the conserved F or W. The D gene is left open where the match is weak. Not every row has a clone size; where given, it reads once, few, many or a size class.

length | J | D | size | V | CDR3 | DNA
15 | TRBJ1-4 | TRBD1 | . | TRBV6-1 | CASSELGQFGAELFF | TGTGCCAGCAGTGAATTGGGACAGTTCGGCGCGGAACTGTTTTTT
15 | TRBJ2-7 | TRBD2 | . | TRBV28 | CASRRGTSGSSEQYF | TGTGCCAGCAGACGCGGGACTAGCGGGAGTAGCGAGCAGTACTTC
14 | TRBJ1-2 | . | . | TRBV6-5 | CASSALWTDYGYTF | TGTGCCAGCAGTGCCCTTTGGACAGACTATGGCTACACCTTC
15 | TRBJ1-2 | TRBD1 | . | TRBV4-1 | CASSRGQGPLDGYTF | TGCGCCAGCAGCCGTGGACAGGGGCCTTTGGATGGCTACACCTTC
14 | TRBJ2-3 | TRBD2 | . | TRBV5-6 | CASSSGGRADTQYF | TGTGCCAGCAGCTCGGGCGGGAGAGCGGATACGCAGTATTTT
14 | TRBJ2-3 | . | . | TRBV11-2 | CASSSSRLLNTQYF | TGTGCCAGCAGCTCGAGTAGGCTCCTGAATACGCAGTATTTT
13 | TRBJ2-7 | TRBD1 | . | TRBV9 | CASSGRQGYEQYF | TGTGCCAGCAGCGGCCGACAGGGCTACGAGCAGTACTTC
15 | TRBJ2-2 | . | . | TRBV6-5 | CASSGPGLRTGELFF | TGTGCCAGCAGTGGGCCCGGACTGCGCACCGGGGAGCTGTTTTTT
15 | TRBJ2-5 | TRBD1 | . | TRBV5-4 | CASRGTGPGRGTQYF | TGTGCCAGCAGGGGGACAGGGCCCGGGCGAGGGACCCAGTACTTC
14 | TRBJ2-7 | TRBD2 | . | TRBV7-8 | CASSSRTSGYEQYF | TGTGCCAGCAGCTCCCGGACTAGCGGCTACGAGCAGTACTTC
15 | TRBJ2-5 | . | . | TRBV9 | CASSSGLLHQETQYF | TGTGCCAGCAGCTCGGGACTGTTACACCAAGAGACCCAGTACTTC
16 | TRBJ1-1 | TRBD1 | . | TRBV19 | CASSIWRQGVNTEAFF | TGTGCCAGTAGTATTTGGCGACAGGGAGTGAACACTGAAGCTTTCTTT
15 | TRBJ1-3 | . | . | TRBV18 | CASSPEGLTGNTIYF | TGTGCCAGCTCACCAGAGGGATTGACTGGAAACACCATATATTTT
14 | TRBJ1-1 | . | . | TRBV18 | CASSPPKGTDEAFF | TGTGCCAGCTCACCACCCAAGGGGACTGACGAAGCTTTCTTT
15 | TRBJ2-4 | . | . | TRBV6-5 | CASSSIGGSLGIQYF | TGTGCCAGCAGTTCAATCGGCGGGTCCTTGGGCATTCAGTACTTC
20 | TRBJ1-5 | TRBD1 | . | TRBV28 | CASSQFTGTGVERSNQPQHF | TGTGCCAGCAGTCAGTTCACCGGGACAGGTGTGGAGAGGAGCAATCAGCCCCAGCATTTT
12 | TRBJ2-7 | . | . | TRBV28 | CASSSEGYEQYF | TGTGCCAGCAGTTCGGAAGGGTACGAGCAGTACTTC
17 | TRBJ2-7 | TRBD1 | . | TRBV7-3 | CASSLSAGTGGTYEQYF | TGTGCCAGCAGCTTATCCGCCGGGACAGGTGGGACCTACGAGCAGTACTTC
14 | TRBJ2-5 | . | . | TRBV7-9 | CASSSDSRVETQYF | TGTGCCAGCAGCTCAGACTCCAGGGTGGAGACCCAGTACTTC
15 | TRBJ2-1 | TRBD2 | . | TRBV5-3 | CARSLGLAGNNEQFF | TGTGCCAGAAGCTTGGGGCTAGCGGGAAACAATGAGCAGTTCTTC
17 | TRBJ2-1 | TRBD2 | . | TRBV4-1 | CASSRPTSGYSYNEQFF | TGCGCCAGCAGCCGCCCGACTAGCGGATACTCCTACAATGAGCAGTTCTTC
13 | TRBJ2-1 | TRBD1 | . | TRBV2 | CASSSGQAFGQFF | TGTGCCAGCAGTTCCGGACAGGCTTTTGGGCAGTTCTTC
15 | TRBJ2-7 | TRBD2 | . | TRBV7-2 | CASSLELAGSYEQYF | TGTGCCAGCAGCTTAGAACTAGCGGGCTCCTACGAGCAGTACTTC
15 | TRBJ1-4 | . | . | TRBV4-1 | CASSQEPGINEKLFF | TGCGCCAGCAGCCAGGAGCCGGGTATTAATGAAAAACTGTTTTTT
16 | TRBJ2-7 | TRBD1 | once | TRBV7-2 | CASSLATGGSSYEQYF | TGTGCCAGCAGCTTGGCCACAGGGGGCAGCTCCTACGAGCAGTACTTC
16 | TRBJ2-5 | TRBD2 | . | TRBV5-1 | CASSLGTSGSTETQYF | TGCGCCAGCAGCTTGGGGACTAGCGGGAGCACAGAGACCCAGTACTTC
17 | TRBJ2-7 | TRBD2 | . | TRBV5-4 | CASSTKTSGNPNYEQYF | TGTGCCAGCAGCACCAAGACCAGCGGGAACCCCAACTACGAGCAGTACTTC
15 | TRBJ1-5 | . | . | TRBV5-4 | CASSSGGRSNQPQHF | TGTGCCAGCAGCTCCGGGGGTCGGAGCAATCAGCCCCAGCATTTT
13 | TRBJ1-5 | . | few | TRBV7-8 | CASSPSSWQPQHF | TGTGCCAGCAGCCCCTCTAGTTGGCAGCCCCAGCATTTT
12 | TRBJ1-3 | . | . | TRBV29-1 | CSVEGSGNTIYF | TGCAGCGTTGAGGGCTCTGGAAACACCATATATTTT
15 | TRBJ2-6 | . | once | TRBV10-2 | CASSDPGSGANVLTF | TGCGCCAGCAGTGATCCGGGGAGTGGGGCCAACGTCCTGACTTTC
11 | TRBJ2-5 | . | . | TRBV25-1 | CASQRGWTQYF | TGTGCCAGCCAAAGAGGTTGGACCCAGTACTTC
19 | TRBJ2-6 | TRBD1 | few | TRBV29-1 | CSVEERAGGFGAGANVLTF | TGCAGCGTTGAAGAACGTGCAGGGGGCTTCGGTGCTGGGGCCAACGTCCTGACTTTC
16 | TRBJ2-3 | TRBD1 | few | TRBV6-6 | CASSPTTGLGTDTQYF | TGTGCCAGCAGCCCCACGACAGGGCTGGGAACAGATACGCAGTATTTT
15 | TRBJ2-3 | TRBD2 | . | TRBV4-2 | CASSQEGLAGDTQYF | TGTGCCAGCAGCCAAGAGGGACTAGCGGGAGATACGCAGTATTTT
15 | TRBJ2-2 | TRBD2 | . | TRBV29-1 | CSVPRASGNTGELFF | TGCAGCGTCCCCCGGGCTAGCGGGAACACCGGGGAGCTGTTTTTT
15 | TRBJ1-4 | . | . | TRBV6-1 | CASSELGIQNEKLFF | TGTGCCAGCAGTGAATTGGGGATTCAGAATGAAAAACTGTTTTTT
19 | TRBJ2-7 | . | . | TRBV10-3 | CAIKGSAGQNSSSSYEQYF | TGTGCCATAAAAGGGTCAGCGGGACAAAACTCATCGAGCTCCTACGAGCAGTACTTC
13 | TRBJ1-5 | TRBD1 | . | TRBV29-1 | CSVGTVPNQPQHF | TGCAGCGTGGGGACAGTCCCCAATCAGCCCCAGCATTTT
16 | TRBJ1-1 | . | . | TRBV5-1 | CASSPMSALENTEAFF | TGCGCCAGCAGCCCCATGTCAGCCCTGGAGAACACTGAAGCTTTCTTT
17 | TRBJ1-2 | . | . | TRBV6-1 | CASSEIRGAGHNYGYTF | TGTGCCAGCAGTGAAATTCGGGGGGCAGGGCATAACTATGGCTACACCTTC
13 | TRBJ1-2 | . | . | TRBV29-1 | CSSYGGRDYGYTF | TGCAGCTCGTACGGGGGGCGCGACTATGGCTACACCTTC
15 | TRBJ1-4 | . | . | TRBV4-1 | CASSRSQGENEKLFF | TGCGCCAGCAGCCGGTCACAGGGAGAGAACGAAAAACTGTTTTTT
13 | TRBJ1-2 | . | . | TRBV7-9 | CASSLAQGNGYTF | TGTGCCAGCAGCTTAGCGCAGGGGAATGGCTACACCTTC
16 | TRBJ2-7 | . | . | TRBV9 | CASSVTGLGPIYEQYF | TGTGCCAGCAGCGTTACCGGATTAGGTCCCATCTACGAGCAGTACTTC
16 | TRBJ1-3 | TRBD1 | . | TRBV6-1 | CASSERTGGSGNTIYF | TGTGCCAGCAGTGAGAGAACAGGGGGCTCCGGAAACACCATATATTTT
16 | TRBJ2-2 | . | few | TRBV28 | CASSRRRGPNTGELFF | TGTGCCAGCAGTAGACGGCGGGGACCGAACACCGGGGAGCTGTTTTTT
12 | TRBJ2-7 | . | few | TRBV2 | CASRPSGYEQYF | TGTGCCAGCAGGCCTTCGGGATACGAGCAGTACTTC
16 | TRBJ2-7 | TRBD2 | once | TRBV6-6 | CASSYSFGREVNEQYF | TGTGCCAGCAGTTACAGTTTCGGGCGGGAGGTGAACGAGCAGTACTTC
14 | TRBJ2-5 | TRBD1 | once | TRBV5-1 | CASSRDRGRETQYF | TGCGCCAGCAGCAGGGACAGGGGACGAGAGACCCAGTACTTC
14 | TRBJ2-1 | TRBD2 | few | TRBV5-1 | CASSTSGPYNEQFF | TGCGCCAGCTCCACTAGCGGTCCATACAATGAGCAGTTCTTC
13 | TRBJ1-2 | . | . | TRBV28 | CASSLSQVYGYTF | TGTGCCAGCAGTTTATCACAGGTCTATGGCTACACCTTC
14 | TRBJ2-2 | . | . | TRBV19 | CASTDYFWAGELFF | TGTGCCAGCACCGACTACTTCTGGGCCGGGGAGCTGTTTTTT
13 | TRBJ2-3 | . | . | TRBV5-4 | CASLPIGADTQYF | TGTGCCAGCCTCCCAATAGGGGCGGATACGCAGTATTTT
14 | TRBJ1-1 | TRBD1 | . | TRBV6-5 | CASSHGQGDTEAFF | TGTGCCAGCAGTCATGGACAGGGCGACACTGAAGCTTTCTTT
12 | TRBJ2-3 | . | . | TRBV28 | CASSFSMGTQYF | TGTGCCAGCAGTTTTAGTATGGGTACGCAGTATTTT
13 | TRBJ1-6 | . | . | TRBV30 | CAWSARGNSPLHF | TGTGCCTGGAGTGCAAGGGGGAATTCACCCCTCCACTTT